The 29 T cell receptor beta chains below all came from one sample that was sequenced in a study of T cell clusters in autoimmune cytopenias. TRB was amplified from around 0.25 ug of peripheral blood genomic DNA per sample. TRB rearrangements were amplified by touch-down multiplex PCR with mixed TRB-A/B primers. TCRdb re-called the multiplex PCR reads and shows each CDR3 protein once, DNA omitted. With some 5,000 distinct CDR3 sequences in the sample, the ten largest clones hold less than 8.5%. Sequenced: peripheral blood. Receptors originate from a human donor with an autoimmune cytopenia or autoimmune hepatitis (not recorded which).

This clonotype is identified as large from frequency. This chain uses TRBV11-1 with TRBJ2-2; no DNA is available, so the TRBD1 call from TCRdb remains unchecked. The CDR3 covers 17 residues. The germline CDR1 and CDR2 sequences are SGHAT and FQDESV (reference sequence). The CDR3 spells CASSLPSGQGGTGELFF.

The CDR3: CASSPGLSGSTRDTQYF. The gene calls are TRBV6-2 or TRBV6-3 and TRBJ2-3; absent DNA, TCRdb's TRBD2 call cannot be checked. The CDR3 is 17 amino acids. Germline V gene sequence: CDR1 MNHEY, CDR2 SVGEGT.

The J gene is TRBJ1-5, the V gene TRBV6-2 or TRBV6-3; the TRBD1 assignment by TCRdb is unverifiable without DNA. The CDR3 consists of 17 residues. Germline CDR1 is MNHEY and CDR2 is SVGEGT. This CDR3 reads CASSQDQGDYSNQPQHF.

The chain uses TRBV12-3 or TRBV12-4 and TRBJ1-4. The CDR3 has 12 amino acids. The CDR3 protein is CASSLAEGKLFF.

The J gene is TRBJ2-3, the V gene TRBV5-6; the D gene TCRdb calls, TRBD2, cannot be checked with no DNA. This CDR3 region has 18 residues. Germline-derived CDR1 and CDR2 are SGHDT and YYEEEE. Here the CDR3 reads CASSSPVGTRPKGDTQYF.

CDR3 sequence: CAWSVGRLLYEQYF. The J gene is TRBJ2-7, the V gene TRBV30. Looked up from germline, CDR1 is GTSNPN and CDR2 is SVGIG (reference sequence). The CDR3 runs 14 residues.

The gene calls are TRBV6-5 and TRBJ1-4. The CDR3 loop spans 15 amino acids. Germline CDR1 MNHEY, CDR2 SVGAGI. The CDR3 loop is CASSAGGAKGEKLFF.

The chain couples TRBV5-4 to TRBJ2-3; there is no DNA to check the TCRdb D call of TRBD1. Looked up from germline, CDR1 is SGHNT and CDR2 is YYREEE (reference sequence). The CDR3 contains 17 residues. This CDR3 is CASSSFTGPSSIYTQYF. The full variable domain, rest sourced from reference TRBV5-4 and TRBJ2-3, is ETGVTQSPTHLIKTRGQQVTLRCSSQSGHNTVSWYQQALGQGPQFIFQYYREEENGRGNFPPRFSGLQFPNYSSELNVNALELDDSALYLCASSSFTGPSSIYTQYFGPGTRLTVL.

This clonotype is medium-sized by frequency. The chain employs TRBV12-3 or TRBV12-4 and TRBJ2-1; TCRdb gives TRBD1 as the D gene, but with no DNA this cannot be confirmed. The CDR3 is 13 amino acids. CDR3 sequence: CASTLGQNNEQFF.

This chain connects TRBV5-7 to TRBJ2-1; TCRdb's D call of TRBD2 is untestable without DNA. TRBV5-7 belongs to the ORF category, with a function that is uncertain. The CDR3 contains 16 residues. CDR3 amino acids: CASSLAPGGPGNEQFF.

This clonotype is medium-sized by frequency. The chain joins TRBV6-1 to TRBJ2-7; TCRdb names TRBD1, which stays unverified in the absence of DNA. Germline V gene lookup returns CDR1 MNHNS and CDR2 SASEGT. There are 15 residues in the CDR3. CDR3 residues: CASRSGTRTSYEQYF.

Measured by frequency, this clonotype is medium-sized. This chain connects TRBV19 to TRBJ2-2; lacking DNA, the TRBD2 call made by TCRdb goes unchecked. Germline CDR1 is LNHDA and CDR2 is SQIVND (reference sequence). There are 16 residues in the CDR3. Here the CDR3 reads CASRRGTDPNTGELFF.

By frequency, this clonotype is medium-sized. This chain connects TRBV19 to TRBJ2-6; TCRdb's D call of TRBD1 is untestable without DNA. Germline CDR1 reads LNHDA; CDR2 reads SQIVND (reference sequence). This CDR3 is built from 15 residues. CDR3 protein: CASSDRGLGANVLTF.

This clonotype is labeled medium-sized based on frequency. The chain combines TRBV6-1 with TRBJ2-1. From germline, CDR1 is MNHNS and CDR2 SASEGT. This CDR3 comprises 15 residues. CDR3 loop: CASSARVWTYNEQFF.

This clonotype is deemed medium-sized by its frequency. The chain recombines TRBV29-1 with TRBJ1-2; the TCRdb D gene call, TRBD1, has no DNA to confirm it. CDR1 is SQVTM, CDR2 ANQGSEA, per germline. The CDR3 runs 13 residues. The CDR3 loop reads CSVEEDRGLGYTF.

The V gene is TRBV6-5, the J gene TRBJ2-7; checking the TCRdb D call of TRBD1 is not possible without DNA. Germline values: CDR1 MNHEY, CDR2 SVGAGI. The CDR3 length is 12 residues. The CDR3 sequence: CASTQRTGPWYF.

The chain uses TRBV11-1 and TRBJ1-2; the TRBD1 assignment by TCRdb is unverifiable without DNA. This CDR3 comprises 15 residues. Per the germline V gene, CDR1 is SGHAT and CDR2 is FQDESV (reference sequence). The CDR3 sequence is CASSLPSGQGYGYTF.

According to its frequency, this clonotype is medium-sized. V is TRBV6-5 and J is TRBJ2-3; TCRdb reports TRBD2, a call that lacks DNA to check it against. Germline loops: CDR1 MNHEY, CDR2 SVGAGI. This CDR3 contains 17 residues. The CDR3: CASSYLGTSGGSDTQYF.

The chain joins TRBV6-1 to TRBJ1-2. Germline CDR1 and CDR2: MNHNS and SASEGT. This CDR3 contains 16 residues. The chain's CDR3 is CASSENRPNTPYGYTF.

Its frequency marks this clonotype as medium-sized. The rearrangement uses TRBV6-5 and TRBJ1-5; TCRdb's D gene call, TRBD1, goes unchecked for lack of DNA. Germline V CDR1 and CDR2: MNHEY, SVGAGI. The CDR3 contains 15 residues. The CDR3 sequence: CASSPPIERNQPQHF.

This chain connects TRBV5-1 to TRBJ2-6; the D call from TCRdb, TRBD1, cannot be confirmed without DNA. This CDR3 is built from 18 residues. The germline gives CDR1 SGHRS, CDR2 YFSETQ. CDR3 sequence: CASSLAGTGGVGANVLTF.

According to its frequency, this clonotype is medium-sized. This chain uses TRBV27 with TRBJ2-1; no DNA is available, so the TRBD2 call from TCRdb remains unchecked. The germline gives CDR1 MNHEY, CDR2 SMNVEV (reference sequence). The CDR3 totals 16 residues. The CDR3 sequence is CASSSPGTSGGHEQFF.

The chain combines TRBV19 with TRBJ1-4; TCRdb indicates TRBD1, and absent DNA this call remains unverified. The V gene's germline CDR1 is LNHDA and CDR2 SQIVND (reference sequence). The CDR3 length is 14 residues. The chain's CDR3 is CASRDATDRTHLFF.

The chain combines TRBV5-1 with TRBJ1-4; the TCRdb call, TRBD1, lacks DNA for checking. CDR3 size: 14 residues. Germline CDR1 and CDR2: SGHRS and YFSETQ. CDR3 loop: CASSERTGSEKLFF. Drawing the rest from reference TRBV5-1 and TRBJ1-4, the complete variable domain is KAGVTQTPRYLIKTRGQQVTLSCSPISGHRSVSWYQQTPGQGLQFLFEYFSETQRNKGNFPGRFSGRQFSNSRSEMNVSTLELGDSALYLCASSERTGSEKLFFGSGTQLSVL.

By frequency, this clonotype is medium-sized. The gene calls are TRBV30 and TRBJ1-5; the TRBD1 assignment by TCRdb is unverifiable without DNA. The CDR3 runs 17 residues. CDR1 and CDR2 from the germline V gene are GTSNPN and SVGIG (reference sequence). The CDR3 protein is CAWSARSTGWNNQPQHF. Variable domain in full (rest from reference TRBV30 and TRBJ1-5): SQTIHQWPATLVQPVGSPLSLECTVEGTSNPNLYWYRQAAGRGLQLLFYSVGIGQISSEVPQNLSASRPQDRQFILSSKKLLLSDSGFYLCAWSARSTGWNNQPQHFGDGTRLSIL.

The chain employs TRBV12-3 or TRBV12-4 and TRBJ2-1; the D gene TCRdb calls, TRBD2, cannot be checked with no DNA. This CDR3 comprises 12 residues. CDR3 loop: CASSTSSREQFF.

Its frequency marks this clonotype as medium-sized. The gene calls are TRBV15 and TRBJ2-1. The CDR3 is made up of 14 amino acids. Germline V gene sequence: CDR1 LNHNV, CDR2 YYDKDF (reference sequence). The CDR3 spells CATSRVETSNEQFF. Using reference TRBV15 and TRBJ2-1 for the parts outside the CDR3, the full variable domain is DAMVIQNPRYQVTQFGKPVTLSCSQTLNHNVMYWYQQKSSQAPKLLFHYYDKDFNNEADTPDNFQSRRPNTSFCFLDIRSPGLGDTAMYLCATSRVETSNEQFFGPGTRLTVL.

Frequency places this clonotype as medium-sized. V usage is TRBV6-5 and J usage is TRBJ2-7; there is no DNA to check the TCRdb D call of TRBD2. In germline, CDR1 is MNHEY, CDR2 SVGAGI. The CDR3 length is 14 residues. CDR3 region: CASTRLAGLDEQYF.

The chain recombines TRBV12-3 or TRBV12-4 with TRBJ1-5. The CDR3 length is 13 residues. CDR3 sequence reads: CASSFQGNQPQHF.